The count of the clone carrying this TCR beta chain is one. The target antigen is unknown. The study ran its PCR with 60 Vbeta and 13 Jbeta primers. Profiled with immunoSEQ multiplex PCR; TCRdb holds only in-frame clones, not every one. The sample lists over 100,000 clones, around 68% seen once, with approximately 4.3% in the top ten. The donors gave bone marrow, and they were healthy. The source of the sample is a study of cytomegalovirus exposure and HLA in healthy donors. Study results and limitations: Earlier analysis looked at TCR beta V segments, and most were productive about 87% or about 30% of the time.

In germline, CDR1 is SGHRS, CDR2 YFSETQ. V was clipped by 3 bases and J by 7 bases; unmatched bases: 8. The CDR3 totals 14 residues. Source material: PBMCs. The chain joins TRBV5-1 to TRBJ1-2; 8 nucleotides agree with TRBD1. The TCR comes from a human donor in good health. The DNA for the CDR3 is TGCGCCAGCAGCTCTCTACAGGGGGTCGGTGGCTACACCTTC. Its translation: CASSSLQGVGGYTF.